Below are 3 T cell receptor beta chains sequenced from a single sample in a study of blood T cell repertoires in COVID-19. Generated by immunoSEQ multiplex PCR, the TCRdb table keeps only in-frame clones and is missing some. This table has fewer than 100,000 clones, around 84% appearing once. Sequencing used peripheral blood. All receptors derive from a woman aged 50 to 65 with acute or convalescent COVID-19.

This clone has just one count. This rearrangement joins TRBV2 to TRBJ2-7, with TRBD2 as a possible D gene (7 bases). Germline V gives CDR1 SNHLY, CDR2 FYNNEI. The CDR3 sequence is 15 residues long. V was cut by 6 bases and J by 3 bases, with 18 bases left in between. CDR3 sequence: CASRGLRGQIYEQYF. The CDR3 DNA follows: TGTGCCAGCAGAGGCTTGCGGGGGCAAATCTACGAGCAGTACTTC.

The CDR3 nucleotides are TGCGCCAGCAGCCAAGAAAACAGGGGCCCACAAGAGACCCAGTACTTC. Its protein is CASSQENRGPQETQYF. This sequence joins TRBV4-3 and TRBJ2-5; TRBD1 matches 7 bases. Germline CDR1 and CDR2: LGHNA and YSLEER. The CDR3 length is 16 residues. V gave up 0 bases and J gave up 2 bases; unmatched junction bases: 6.

This rearrangement joins TRBV7-2 to TRBJ1-2; D is uncertain. This CDR3 is built from 14 residues. Trimming shortened V by 2 bases and J by 3 bases, and 10 bases separated the two germline ends. Germline lookup yields CDR1 SGHTA and CDR2 FQGNSA. The CDR3 reads CASSLPTAYYGYTF. DNA for the CDR3: TGTGCCAGCAGCTTACCAACAGCTTACTATGGCTACACCTTC.